Reported below is one T cell receptor beta chain. Other DNA sequences in the sample encode the same CDR3. The method was immunoSEQ multiplex PCR; TCRdb's version includes in-frame clones alone and lacks a portion of them. The repertoire has about 92,000 clones, roughly 92% of them found once; the top ten carry over 2%. There are 15 residues in the CDR3. Germline-derived CDR1 and CDR2 are SQVTM and ANQGSEA. This entry comes from a study of T cell changes during pregnancy in multiple sclerosis. The chain links TRBV29-1 to TRBJ1-4; 7 positions match TRBD1. The input for sequencing was peripheral blood, taken in the first trimester of pregnancy. The clonotype originates from a female donor with multiple sclerosis, enrolled in a pregnancy study. CDR3 sequence (DNA): TGCAGTGCACGACAGGGTGGGACAAACAATGAAAAACTGTTTTTT. Its translation: CSARQGGTNNEKLFF.